Following are 5 T cell receptor beta chains from one sample sequenced in a study of cytomegalovirus exposure and HLA in healthy donors. The PCR employed 60 Vbeta primers together with 13 Jbeta primers. Some clones are missing from TCRdb's copy, which holds only in-frame ones; the method was immunoSEQ multiplex PCR. The top ten hold around 8.8% of the sample, which has roughly 100,000 clones, over 65% seen once. Sequenced: PBMCs. Receptors originate from a man aged 35 to 55 in good health and CMV-seropositive.

The chain employs TRBV7-3 and TRBJ2-1; tentatively, D is TRBD1 (6 bases). The CDR3 runs to 15 residues. Germline loops: CDR1 SGHTA, CDR2 FQGTGA. V was pared by 3 bases and J by 2 bases, with 11 bases between. CDR3 DNA: TGTGCCAGCAGCTTCGACAGGAGCACCTACAATGAGCAGTTCTTC. Its translation is CASSFDRSTYNEQFF.

The chain is built from TRBV2 and TRBJ2-1; TRBD2 matches at 12 bases. The CDR3 consists of 16 residues. Germline V gene sequence: CDR1 SNHLY, CDR2 FYNNEI. Trimming took 5 bases from V and 4 from J; bases not matched to a gene: 6. The CDR3 is CASSRRLAGEYNEQFF. As DNA, the CDR3 is TGTGCCAGCAGTAGAAGACTAGCGGGGGAATACAATGAGCAGTTCTTC.

This clone was seen a single time. The chain carries TRBV9 and TRBJ2-1; 11 nucleotides agree with TRBD2. The germline gives CDR1 SGDLS, CDR2 YYNGEE. This CDR3 spans 15 amino acids. The J segment lost 5 bases and the V segment lost 4 bases, leaving 5 bases of the junction unmatched. Here the CDR3 DNA reads TGTGCCAGCAGCCCCCTAGCGGGAGGAGACAATGAGCAGTTCTTC. This sequence encodes CASSPLAGGDNEQFF. The full variable domain, with the rest looked up from reference TRBV9 and TRBJ2-1, is DSGVTQTPKHLITATGQRVTLRCSPRSGDLSVYWYQQSLDQGLQFLIQYYNGEERAKGNILERFSAQQFPDLHSELNLSSLELGDSALYFCASSPLAGGDNEQFFGPGTRLTVL.

With respect to this clone: A read error may produce the germline difference seen at one junction end. The chain is built from TRBV7-7 and TRBJ2-5; 8 nucleotides align to TRBD1. The better agreement between TRBJ2-7 and the DNA end casts doubt on the J call. Germline assignment: CDR1 SSHAT and CDR2 FNYEAQ (reference sequence). The CDR3 contains 13 residues. The DNA for the CDR3 is TGTGCTAGCAGTTCCGGGACAGGCTACGAGCAGTACTTC. It yields the protein CASSSGTGYEQYF.

V and J are TRBV28 and TRBJ2-1; 8 nucleotides match TRBD1. Germline assignment: CDR1 MDHEN and CDR2 SYDVKM. The CDR3 consists of 15 residues. V was pared by 6 bases and J by 0 bases, with 4 bases of the junction left unmatched. This CDR3 is CASRRQGSSYNEQFF. CDR3 coding DNA: TGTGCCAGCAGACGACAGGGGAGCTCCTACAATGAGCAGTTCTTC. Full variable domain (rest looked up from reference TRBV28 and TRBJ2-1): DVKVTQSSRYLVKRTGEKVFLECVQDMDHENMFWYRQDPGLGLRLIYFSYDVKMKEKGDIPEGYSVSREKKERFSLILESASTNQTSMYLCASRRQGSSYNEQFFGPGTRLTVL.